Listed here are 26 T cell receptor beta chains from one sample, sequenced in a study of vaccination effects on CD4 cells after COVID-19 (dated by TCRdb to 2021 to 2024). After about 10 days of culture, CD4+ T cells were isolated with the EasySep CD4+ T cell isolation kit. These TCRs' antigens remain unknown. Library generation was performed with the immunoSEQ multiplex PCR assay. Drawn from immuneACCESS, this table holds only the in-frame rearrangements with V and J called that TCRdb kept. Clones are partly lost; checked studies trace under half to an unresolved V gene and leave the rest unexplained. The sample table holds around 70,000 clones, of which roughly three quarters were seen once. The ten top clones hold approximately 2% of the sample. The specimen was CD4+ T cells from PBMCs cultured without peptide, collected before COVID-19 vaccination. The source of these receptors is a human donor who received a COVID-19 vaccine.

This rearrangement joins TRBV7-2 to TRBJ1-2; D not resolved. CDR1 and CDR2 from the germline V gene are SGHTA and FQGNSA. This CDR3 comprises 15 residues. Trimming removed 4 bases at V and 0 bases at J, with 12 bases between. The CDR3 DNA follows: TGTGCCAGCAGCTCCCTTCAACAGCCTAACTATGGCTACACCTTC. It codes for CASSSLQQPNYGYTF.

The chain couples TRBV7-9 to TRBJ2-1; a weak D match, TRBD1 (6 bases). Per the germline V gene, CDR1 is SEHNR and CDR2 is FQNEAQ (reference sequence). The CDR3 consists of 17 residues. The ends were cut back, 4 bases at V and 3 bases at J, with 19 bases in the middle. This CDR3 reads CASSSQTGQSYYNEQFF. In DNA, the CDR3 is TGTGCCAGCAGCTCCCAGACCGGACAGAGTTACTACAATGAGCAGTTCTTC.

The CDR3 sequence is CASSRMGYNEQFF. CDR3 sequence (DNA): TGTGCCAGCAGTAGAATGGGCTACAATGAGCAGTTCTTC. The rearrangement joins TRBV5-6 to TRBJ2-1; D unclear. V lost 5 bases and J 3 bases, leaving 9 bases between the germline ends. This CDR3 comprises 13 residues. The germline V gene has CDR1 SGHDT and CDR2 YYEEEE.

This chain links TRBV10-3 with TRBJ1-5, with D possibly TRBD1 on 5 matching bases. The length of the CDR3 is 14 residues. V lost 6 bases and J 4 bases, leaving 13 bases between the germline ends. CDR1 ENHRY and CDR2 SYGVKD come from the germline V gene. CDR3 residues: CAISLDSLNQPQHF. CDR3 coding DNA: TGTGCCATCAGCCTAGACAGCCTAAATCAGCCCCAGCATTTT.

The CDR3 here is CASSLIDSSYNEQFF. CDR3 sequence (DNA): TGCGCCAGCAGCTTGATCGACAGCTCCTACAATGAGCAGTTCTTC. The rearrangement uses TRBV5-1 and TRBJ2-1, with D possibly matching TRBD1 (5 bases). CDR1 is SGHRS and CDR2 is YFSETQ in the germline V gene. The ends were cut back, 1 base at V and 0 bases at J, with 8 bases in the middle. This CDR3 region has 15 residues.

J is TRBJ1-2 and V is TRBV29-1; D not certain. Deletions cut 2 bases from V and 3 bases from J, with 13 bases between. Germline V CDR1 and CDR2: SQVTM, ANQGSEA. The CDR3 extends over 14 amino acids. The CDR3 is CSVETGRPYYGYTF. DNA for the CDR3: TGCAGCGTTGAAACCGGCAGGCCCTACTATGGCTACACCTTC.

This sequence joins TRBV5-1 and TRBJ1-1; D is unclear. The CDR3 extends over 14 amino acids. CDR1 and CDR2 (germline): SGHRS, YFSETQ. Trimming stripped 0 bases from V and 5 bases from J, with 11 bases between. DNA of the CDR3: TGCGCCAGCAGCTTGGGGACCCTAAGGACTGAAGCTTTCTTT. It codes for CASSLGTLRTEAFF. The entire variable domain, with the rest obtained from reference TRBV5-1 and TRBJ1-1, is as follows: KAGVTQTPRYLIKTRGQQVTLSCSPISGHRSVSWYQQTPGQGLQFLFEYFSETQRNKGNFPGRFSGRQFSNSRSEMNVSTLELGDSALYLCASSLGTLRTEAFFGQGTRLTVV.

The rearrangement links TRBV6-5 to TRBJ2-2; D ambiguous. Trimming stripped 7 bases from V and 0 bases from J, with 9 bases between. Per the germline V gene, CDR1 is MNHEY and CDR2 is SVGAGI. The CDR3 runs 14 residues. CDR3 in DNA: TGTGCCAGCACTAGGGATACGAACACCGGGGAGCTGTTTTTT. Its translation is CASTRDTNTGELFF.

The V and J genes are TRBV5-1 and TRBJ2-5; TRBD1 agrees at 9 bases. Trimming at V came to 4 bases and at J to 4 bases, leaving 8 bases not matched to a gene. The CDR3 runs 15 residues. CDR1 is SGHRS and CDR2 is YFSETQ in the germline V gene. CDR3 DNA sequence: TGCGCCAGCAGCATTCTGACAGGGGGTGGAGAGACCCAGTACTTC. This gives the protein CASSILTGGGETQYF.

V is TRBV5-1 and J is TRBJ1-1, with 8 bases matching TRBD1. CDR1 SGHRS and CDR2 YFSETQ come from the germline V gene. The length of the CDR3 is 13 residues. V shed 3 bases and J 3 bases; nucleotides not matched to a gene: 1. CDR3 amino acids: CASSWDRYTEAFF. As DNA, the CDR3 is TGCGCCAGCAGCTGGGACAGGTACACTGAAGCTTTCTTT.

The V gene is TRBV5-1, the J gene TRBJ2-7; 11 bases agree with TRBD1. CDR1 is SGHRS and CDR2 is YFSETQ in the germline V gene. The ends lost 4 bases at V and 4 bases at J; junction bases unmatched: 7. This CDR3 region has 15 residues. The CDR3 sequence: CASSAGTGGLYEQYV. CDR3 sequence (DNA): TGCGCCAGCAGCGCCGGGACAGGGGGTTTATACGAGCAGTACGTC.

The J gene is TRBJ1-4, the V gene TRBV7-2; unclear D gene. Germline CDR1 and CDR2: SGHTA and FQGNSA. Trimming took 4 bases from V and 5 from J, leaving 14 bases between them. CDR3 size: 15 residues. CDR3 DNA: TGTGCCAGCAGCTCAACCCCAGGCGGGAATGAAAAACTGTTTTTT. Its translation is CASSSTPGGNEKLFF.

This clone was counted once. The genes are TRBV19 and TRBJ1-5; tentatively, D is TRBD1 (5 bases). Trimming removed 1 base at V and 3 bases at J, with 10 bases between. CDR1 LNHDA and CDR2 SQIVND come from the germline V gene (reference sequence). The CDR3 has 15 amino acids. CDR3 bases: TGTGCCAGTAGTATAGGGGGGATTGTCAATCAGCCCCAGCATTTT. Translation: CASSIGGIVNQPQHF.

This clone was counted a few times. The chain recombines TRBV7-9 with TRBJ1-1; D remains ambiguous. CDR1 is SEHNR, CDR2 FQNEAQ, per germline (reference sequence). This CDR3 has 13 residues. The ends were cut back, 2 bases at V and 1 base at J, with 5 bases in the middle. CDR3 region: CASSLRGNTEAFF. The DNA for the CDR3 is TGTGCCAGCAGCTTACGAGGGAACACTGAAGCTTTCTTT.

CDR3 protein: CASSLGTGGANSPLHF. CDR3 in DNA: TGTGCCAGCAGCTTAGGGACAGGGGGCGCGAATTCACCCCTCCACTTT. The chain joins TRBV7-6 to TRBJ1-6; 11 positions match TRBD1. Germline CDR1 reads SGHVS; CDR2 reads FNYEAQ. This CDR3 region has 16 residues. V lost 1 base and J lost 7; bases outside the gene matches: 3.

The chain is built from TRBV2 and TRBJ2-5; perhaps TRBD1 as D (6 bases). Per germline, CDR1 SNHLY and CDR2 FYNNEI. V was cut by 6 bases and J by 5 bases, with 10 bases left in between. The CDR3 is 12 amino acids. CDR3 sequence reads: CASSRGPETQYF. The CDR3 DNA follows: TGTGCCAGCAGCAGGGGTCCGGAGACCCAGTACTTC.

The V and J genes are TRBV9 and TRBJ1-1; D remains unclear. Between the trimmed V and J ends, which lost 2 bases and 0 bases, there was a span of 11 bases. The germline V gene has CDR1 SGDLS and CDR2 YYNGEE. The CDR3 consists of 15 residues. The CDR3 sequence is CASSVSPIMNTEAFF. For the CDR3, the DNA is TGTGCCAGCAGCGTTTCACCGATTATGAACACTGAAGCTTTCTTT.

This chain's CDR3 is CSVGTGSNQPQHF. The CDR3 DNA sequence: TGCAGCGTTGGGACAGGAAGCAATCAGCCCCAGCATTTT. The chain employs TRBV29-1 and TRBJ1-5, with 7 bases identical to TRBD1. This CDR3 comprises 13 residues. J gave up 1 base and V 4 bases, and 1 base lay outside the gene matches. The germline V gene has CDR1 SQVTM and CDR2 ANQGSEA.

The chain combines TRBV5-1 with TRBJ2-5, with no clear D. V lost 3 bases and J 5 bases, leaving 14 bases between the germline ends. CDR1 and CDR2 (germline): SGHRS, YFSETQ. The CDR3 sequence is 14 residues long. This chain's CDR3 is CASSSLDDGETQYF. CDR3 nucleotides: TGCGCCAGCAGCTCGCTAGACGATGGGGAGACCCAGTACTTC.

The rearrangement joins TRBV9 to TRBJ2-3, with D perhaps given as TRBD1 or TRBD2 (5 bases each). There are 14 residues in the CDR3. V was clipped by 3 bases and J by 5 bases, with 13 bases between them. Germline CDR1 is SGDLS and CDR2 is YYNGEE. The CDR3 is CASSGDGHGDTQYF. DNA for the CDR3: TGTGCCAGCAGCGGGGACGGACACGGAGATACGCAGTATTTT.

The chain is built from TRBV18 and TRBJ1-1, with D perhaps TRBD1 (6 bases). Germline-derived CDR1 and CDR2 are KGHSH and LQKENI. This CDR3 region has 15 residues. The ends were cut back, 2 bases at V and 1 base at J, with 11 bases in the middle. CDR3 region: CASSPGRGANTEAFF. CDR3 nucleotide sequence: TGTGCCAGCTCACCAGGTAGGGGGGCGAACACTGAAGCTTTCTTT. Full variable domain (outside the CDR3, taken from reference TRBV18 and TRBJ1-1): NAGVMQNPRHLVRRRGQEARLRCSPMKGHSHVYWYRQLPEEGLKFMVYLQKENIIDESGMPKERFSAEFPKEGPSILRIQQVVRGDSAAYFCASSPGRGANTEAFFGQGTRLTVV.

This chain links TRBV28 with TRBJ1-3, with D possibly being TRBD1 (5 bases). The CDR3 has 13 residues. Germline CDR1 reads MDHEN; CDR2 reads SYDVKM. V lost 5 bases, J lost 4 bases, and 9 bases lay in between. The CDR3 nucleotides are TGTGCCAGCAGTCCAGGGTCCGGAAACACCATATATTTT. Translated: CASSPGSGNTIYF.

The chain is built from TRBV4-2 and TRBJ2-5, with a possible D match to TRBD2 (6 bases). The ends were cut back, 1 base at V and 5 bases at J, with 14 bases in the middle. The CDR3 runs to 15 residues. Germline V gives CDR1 LGHNA, CDR2 YNFKEQ. The CDR3 DNA sequence: TGTGCCAGCAGCCAAGCCGGCGGGGAAAGGGAGACCCAGTACTTC. This encodes CASSQAGGERETQYF.

This chain connects TRBV29-1 to TRBJ1-1; no clear D gene. The CDR3 is 10 amino acids. Looked up from germline, CDR1 is SQVTM and CDR2 is ANQGSEA. Trimming took 3 bases from V and 7 from J, leaving 6 bases between them. The CDR3 spells CSVDRREAFF. CDR3 DNA sequence: TGCAGCGTTGACAGGCGTGAAGCTTTCTTT.

The genes are TRBV18 and TRBJ2-2, with TRBD1 identical over 9 bases. V was clipped by 2 bases and J by 6 bases; unmatched bases: 10. Per germline, CDR1 KGHSH and CDR2 LQKENI. The CDR3 extends over 17 amino acids. In DNA, the CDR3 is TGTGCCAGCTCACCAATCGGGACAGGGTCAGGTGCCGGGGAGCTGTTTTTT. Residues: CASSPIGTGSGAGELFF.

V is TRBV6-2 or TRBV6-3 and J is TRBJ1-4; D gene ambiguous. CDR3 size: 13 residues. Germline CDR1 is MNHEY and CDR2 is SVGEGT. Trimming took 5 bases from V and 6 from J, leaving 10 bases between them. CDR3 sequence: CASSRNFYEKLFF. DNA for the CDR3: TGTGCCAGCAGTCGGAATTTCTATGAAAAACTGTTTTTT.